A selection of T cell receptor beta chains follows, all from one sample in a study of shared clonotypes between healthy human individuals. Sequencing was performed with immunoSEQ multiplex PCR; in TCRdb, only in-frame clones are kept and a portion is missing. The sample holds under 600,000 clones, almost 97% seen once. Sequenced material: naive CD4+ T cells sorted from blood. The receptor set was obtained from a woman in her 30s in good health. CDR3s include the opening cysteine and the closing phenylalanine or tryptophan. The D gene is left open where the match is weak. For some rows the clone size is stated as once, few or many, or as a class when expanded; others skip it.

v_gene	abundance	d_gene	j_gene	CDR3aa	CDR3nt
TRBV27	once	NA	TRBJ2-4	CASSRGFKDIQYF	TGTGCCAGCAGTAGGGGGTTTAAGGACATTCAGTACTTC
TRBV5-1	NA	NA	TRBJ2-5	CASSLGQVQETQYF	TGCGCCAGCAGCTTGGGACAGGTCCAAGAGACCCAGTACTTC
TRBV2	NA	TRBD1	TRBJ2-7	CASRDRETYEQYF	TGTGCCAGCAGGGACAGGGAAACTTACGAGCAGTACTTC
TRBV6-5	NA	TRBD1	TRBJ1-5	CASSQGQANQPQHF	TGTGCCAGCAGTCAGGGACAGGCGAATCAGCCCCAGCATTTT
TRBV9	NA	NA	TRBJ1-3	CASSVVPGSSGNTIYF	TGTGCCAGCAGCGTAGTCCCTGGATCTTCCGGAAACACCATATATTTT
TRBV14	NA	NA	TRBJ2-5	CASSPRQALQETQYF	TGTGCCAGCAGCCCAAGACAGGCCCTCCAAGAGACCCAGTACTTC
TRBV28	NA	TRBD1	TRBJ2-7	CASSIPGTGVYEQYF	TGTGCCAGCAGTATACCCGGGACAGGGGTCTACGAGCAGTACTTC
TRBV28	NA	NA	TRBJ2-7	CAGAGPTYEQYF	TGTGCCGGGGCAGGGCCAACCTACGAGCAGTACTTC
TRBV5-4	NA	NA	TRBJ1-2	CASSLFQRGGIPYGYTF	TGTGCCAGCAGCTTGTTTCAGAGGGGCGGAATACCCTATGGCTACACCTTC
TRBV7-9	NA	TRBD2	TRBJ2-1	CASSIYKREDVNEQFF	TGTGCCAGCAGCATTTACAAGCGGGAGGATGTCAATGAGCAGTTCTTC
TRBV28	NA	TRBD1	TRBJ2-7	CASSLSGTGGSSYEQYF	TGTGCCAGCAGTTTATCGGGGACAGGGGGCTCATCCTACGAGCAGTACTTC
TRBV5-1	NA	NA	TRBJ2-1	CASSFGDLTYNEQFF	TGCGCCAGCAGCTTCGGGGATTTAACCTACAATGAGCAGTTCTTC
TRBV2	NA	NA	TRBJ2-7	CASAVRGVYEQYF	TGTGCCAGCGCTGTCCGGGGAGTCTACGAGCAGTACTTC
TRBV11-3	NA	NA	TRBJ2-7	CASSLRRGSEQYF	TGTGCCAGCAGCTTACGGAGGGGTAGCGAGCAGTACTTC
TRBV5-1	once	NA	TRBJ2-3	CASSLALVSDTQYF	TGCGCCAGCAGCTTGGCCCTAGTCTCAGATACGCAGTATTTT
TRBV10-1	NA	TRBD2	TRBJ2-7	CASSDRAGLAYEQYF	TGCGCCAGCAGTGATAGAGCGGGGCTTGCCTACGAGCAGTACTTC
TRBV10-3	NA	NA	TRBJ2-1	CAISGDFMDNEQFF	TGTGCCATCAGTGGGGACTTTATGGACAATGAGCAGTTCTTC
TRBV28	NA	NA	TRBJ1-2	CASSRYERGGYTF	TGTGCCAGCAGTCGCTACGAGCGTGGCGGCTACACCTTC
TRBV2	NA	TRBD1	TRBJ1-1	CASRTGGWTEAFF	TGTGCCAGCAGAACAGGGGGTTGGACTGAAGCTTTCTTT
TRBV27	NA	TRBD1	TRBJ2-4	CASSLLGQGLAKNIQYF	TGTGCCAGCAGTTTACTCGGACAGGGACTGGCCAAAAACATTCAGTACTTC
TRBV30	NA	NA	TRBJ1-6	CAWNRDGSPLHF	TGTGCCTGGAATCGGGACGGGTCACCCCTCCACTTT
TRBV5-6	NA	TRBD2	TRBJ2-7	CASSFGGGPYEQYF	TGTGCCAGCAGCTTCGGGGGAGGGCCCTACGAGCAGTACTTC
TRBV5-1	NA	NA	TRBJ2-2	CASSSIEAGELFF	TGCGCCAGCAGCTCAATTGAGGCCGGGGAGCTGTTTTTT
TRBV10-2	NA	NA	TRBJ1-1	CASKSDIRSEAFF	TGCGCCAGCAAATCTGACATACGTAGTGAAGCTTTCTTT
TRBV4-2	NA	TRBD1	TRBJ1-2	CASSQEPGTGGGYTF	TGTGCCAGCAGCCAAGAACCCGGGACAGGGGGTGGCTACACCTTC
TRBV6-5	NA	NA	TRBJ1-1	CASSYWGGTMNTEAFF	TGTGCCAGCAGTTACTGGGGGGGAACGATGAACACTGAAGCTTTCTTT
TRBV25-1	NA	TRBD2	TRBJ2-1	CASSVGAGGLNNEQFF	TGTGCCAGCAGTGTAGGAGCGGGAGGACTAAACAATGAGCAGTTCTTC
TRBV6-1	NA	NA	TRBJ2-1	CASSEEVEYNEQFF	TGTGCCAGCAGTGAAGAGGTGGAGTACAATGAGCAGTTCTTC
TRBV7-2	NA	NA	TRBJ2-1	CASSLGWGVGYNEQFF	TGTGCCAGCAGCTTAGGGTGGGGGGTAGGCTACAATGAGCAGTTCTTC
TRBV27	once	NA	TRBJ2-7	CASRPGTPSSYEQYF	TGTGCCAGCAGACCCGGGACTCCGAGCTCCTACGAGCAGTACTTC
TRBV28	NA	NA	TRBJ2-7	CASKGHYEQYF	TGTGCCAGCAAGGGCCACTACGAGCAGTACTTC
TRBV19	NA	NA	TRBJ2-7	CASSAREDRAYEQYF	TGTGCCAGTAGCGCCCGAGAGGACAGAGCCTACGAGCAGTACTTC
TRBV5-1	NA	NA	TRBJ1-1	CASSLQDTNTEAFF	TGCGCCAGCAGCTTACAGGATACGAACACTGAAGCTTTCTTT
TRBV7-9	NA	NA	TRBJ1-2	CASSRNYYGYTF	TGTGCCAGCAGCAGAAACTACTATGGCTACACCTTC
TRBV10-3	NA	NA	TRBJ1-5	CAISEGVGFPNQPQHF	TGTGCCATCAGTGAGGGGGTGGGGTTTCCGAATCAGCCCCAGCATTTT
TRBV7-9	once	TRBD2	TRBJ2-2	CASSRMTSGSTTGELFF	TGTGCCAGCAGCCGGATGACTAGCGGGAGTACCACCGGGGAGCTGTTTTTT
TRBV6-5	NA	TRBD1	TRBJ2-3	CASSSGQLSTDTQYF	TGTGCCAGCAGTTCGGGACAGTTGAGCACAGATACGCAGTATTTT
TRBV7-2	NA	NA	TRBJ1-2	CASSLNYGAGTNYGYTF	TGTGCCAGCAGCTTAAATTACGGGGCAGGGACTAACTATGGCTACACCTTC
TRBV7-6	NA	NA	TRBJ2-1	CASSFGPVWDEQFF	TGTGCCAGCAGCTTTGGCCCAGTATGGGATGAGCAGTTCTTC
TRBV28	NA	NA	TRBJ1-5	CASSLRGTPDQPQHF	TGTGCCAGCAGTTTACGGGGGACCCCTGATCAGCCCCAGCATTTT
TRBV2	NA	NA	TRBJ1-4	CASNAATNEKLFF	TGTGCCAGCAATGCGGCCACTAATGAAAAACTGTTTTTT
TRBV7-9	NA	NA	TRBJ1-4	CASSPRGANEKLFF	TGTGCCAGCAGCCCCAGGGGCGCTAATGAAAAACTGTTTTTT
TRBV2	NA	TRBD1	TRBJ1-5	CASSEDRAYQPQHF	TGTGCCAGCAGTGAGGACAGGGCCTATCAGCCCCAGCATTTT
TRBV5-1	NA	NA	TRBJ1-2	CASSLGSGPYGYTF	TGCGCCAGCAGCTTGGGCTCAGGTCCCTATGGCTACACCTTC
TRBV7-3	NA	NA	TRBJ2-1	CAPREQFF	TGTGCCCCTCGCGAGCAGTTCTTC
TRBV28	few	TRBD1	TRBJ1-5	CASSDRGGNQPQHF	TGTGCCAGCAGTGACAGGGGTGGCAATCAGCCCCAGCATTTT
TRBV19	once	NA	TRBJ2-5	CASSRGQETQYF	TGTGCCAGTAGCCGGGGCCAAGAGACCCAGTACTTC
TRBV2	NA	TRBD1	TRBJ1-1	CASSFPGGRITEAFF	TGTGCCAGCAGTTTCCCAGGGGGCCGGATCACTGAAGCTTTCTTT
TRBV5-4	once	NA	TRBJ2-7	CASSFGSRDYEQYF	TGTGCCAGCAGCTTCGGGAGTAGGGACTACGAGCAGTACTTC
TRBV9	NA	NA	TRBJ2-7	CASSVGQGNSYEQYF	TGTGCCAGCAGCGTAGGGCAGGGAAACTCCTACGAGCAGTACTTC
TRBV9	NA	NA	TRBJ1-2	CASRLRGNNYGYTF	TGTGCCAGCCGGCTTAGGGGGAATAACTATGGCTACACCTTC
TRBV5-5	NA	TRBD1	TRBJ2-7	CASSLAGQASYEQYF	TGTGCCAGCAGCTTGGCGGGACAGGCATCCTACGAGCAGTACTTC